Below are 10 T cell receptor beta chains sequenced from a single sample in a study of T cell responses to AZD1222 COVID-19 vaccine. TCRdb keeps only in-frame clones here, not all; method: immunoSEQ multiplex PCR. The repertoire includes fewer than 110,000 clones, about 89% of them detected once, and approximately 10% sits in the top ten. The starting material was peripheral blood, obtained 28 days after the second AZD1222 dose. The receptors originated from an adult who received the AZD1222 COVID-19 vaccine.

V usage is TRBV27 and J usage is TRBJ2-2, with 9 bases fitting TRBD2. Germline V gene data show CDR1 as MNHEY and CDR2 as SMNVEV (reference sequence). V was clipped by 7 bases and J by 5 bases; unmatched bases: 11. This CDR3 is built from 16 residues. The CDR3 loop is CASTPQGGRATGELFF. For the CDR3, the DNA is TGTGCCAGCACCCCCCAAGGCGGGAGGGCTACCGGGGAGCTGTTTTTT.

The chain uses TRBV5-1 and TRBJ2-3, with D possibly being TRBD1 (6 bases). V was pared by 3 bases and J by 2 bases, with 13 bases between. Germline CDR1 reads SGHRS; CDR2 reads YFSETQ. The CDR3 spans 15 residues. The CDR3 DNA sequence: TGCGCCAGCAGCTCCGGGACATCATTCACAGATACGCAGTATTTT. It is translated as CASSSGTSFTDTQYF.

This clone appeared a single time. The rearrangement joins TRBV7-2 to TRBJ2-1; 12 positions agree with TRBD2. CDR1 and CDR2 (germline): SGHTA, FQGNSA. CDR3 length: 16 residues. The junction had 4 bases not matched to a gene; V was cut back by 0 bases and J by 7 bases. CDR3 sequence reads: CASSLALAGGFNEQFF. CDR3 coding DNA: TGTGCCAGCAGCTTAGCCCTAGCGGGGGGGTTTAATGAGCAGTTCTTC. The full variable domain, rest sourced from reference TRBV7-2 and TRBJ2-1, is GAGVSQSPSNKVTEKGKDVELRCDPISGHTALYWYRQSLGQGLEFLIYFQGNSAPDKSGLPSDRFSAERTGGSVSTLTIQRTQQEDSAVYLCASSLALAGGFNEQFFGPGTRLTVL.

V is TRBV5-1 and J is TRBJ2-2; D remains unclear. The CDR3 runs 16 residues. V dropped 6 bases and J dropped 0 bases, with 15 bases sitting between them. Germline assignment: CDR1 SGHRS and CDR2 YFSETQ. The CDR3 region has the DNA TGCGCCAGCACCCTACTAAATATAACGAACACCGGGGAGCTGTTTTTT. Amino acids: CASTLLNITNTGELFF.

V gene TRBV5-1 combines with J gene TRBJ1-2; TRBD1 matches 8 bases. CDR1 and CDR2 from the germline V gene are SGHRS and YFSETQ. Trimming cost V 4 bases and J 7 bases; bases outside gene matches: 3. This CDR3 region has 12 residues. Here the CDR3 reads CASSEQGGGYTF. CDR3 sequence (DNA): TGCGCCAGCAGCGAACAGGGGGGTGGCTACACCTTC.

This rearrangement joins TRBV4-2 to TRBJ2-2; 9 bases are a match to TRBD2. Germline V CDR1 and CDR2: LGHNA, YNFKEQ. The CDR3 has 18 residues. Trimming at V came to 0 bases and at J to 6 bases, leaving 11 bases not matched to a gene. CDR3 loop: CASSQEAPGLALAGELFF. The CDR3, as DNA: TGTGCCAGCAGCCAAGAAGCCCCGGGACTAGCACTTGCCGGGGAGCTGTTTTTT.

The chain combines TRBV5-4 with TRBJ2-7; 8 bases are a match to TRBD1. This CDR3 region has 14 residues. J was trimmed by 4 bases and V by 0 bases; bases with no gene match: 3. Germline V CDR1 and CDR2: SGHNT, YYREEE (reference sequence). The CDR3 coding sequence is TGTGCCAGCAGCTTGGTGGGACAGGAATACGAGCAGTACTTC. Protein product: CASSLVGQEYEQYF.

This rearrangement joins TRBV9 to TRBJ2-2; 8 bases line up with TRBD2. Germline V gene lookup returns CDR1 SGDLS and CDR2 YYNGEE. The CDR3 spans 15 residues. V gave up 0 bases and J gave up 3 bases; unmatched junction bases: 1. The CDR3 is CASSVAGGHTGELFF. CDR3 nucleotides: TGTGCCAGCAGCGTAGCGGGAGGGCACACCGGGGAGCTGTTTTTT.

The chain has TRBV9 and TRBJ2-5, with D perhaps TRBD2 (5 bases). CDR3 length: 13 residues. Germline loops: CDR1 SGDLS, CDR2 YYNGEE. V lost 4 bases, J lost 4 bases, and 11 bases lay in between. This CDR3 is CASSLGGRETQYF. The DNA for the CDR3 is TGTGCCAGCAGCCTGGGCGGGCGAGAGACCCAGTACTTC.

V gene TRBV5-4 combines with J gene TRBJ2-7; 9 bases fit TRBD2. CDR3 length equals 14 residues. The J segment lost 3 bases and the V segment lost 4 bases, leaving 5 bases of the junction unmatched. Germline V CDR1 and CDR2: SGHNT, YYREEE (reference sequence). The CDR3 bases are TGTGCCAGCAGCGCAGCGGGGGGAGGCTACGAGCAGTACTTC. This sequence encodes CASSAAGGGYEQYF.